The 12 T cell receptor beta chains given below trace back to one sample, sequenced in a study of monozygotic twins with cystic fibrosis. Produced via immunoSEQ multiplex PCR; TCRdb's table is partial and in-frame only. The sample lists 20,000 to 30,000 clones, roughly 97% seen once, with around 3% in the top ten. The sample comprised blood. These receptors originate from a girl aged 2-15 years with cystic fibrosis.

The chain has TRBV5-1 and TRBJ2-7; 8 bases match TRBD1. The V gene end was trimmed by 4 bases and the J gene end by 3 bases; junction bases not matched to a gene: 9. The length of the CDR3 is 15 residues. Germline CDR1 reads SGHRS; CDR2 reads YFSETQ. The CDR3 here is CASSPSGTGLYEQYF. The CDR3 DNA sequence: TGCGCCAGCAGCCCCTCCGGGACAGGTCTCTACGAGCAGTACTTC.

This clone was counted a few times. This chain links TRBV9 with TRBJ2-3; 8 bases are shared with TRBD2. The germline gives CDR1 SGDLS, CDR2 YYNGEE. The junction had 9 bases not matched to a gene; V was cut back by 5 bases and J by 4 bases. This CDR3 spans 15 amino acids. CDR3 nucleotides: TGTGCCAGCAGAAGAAGCGGGAGTTTATCAGATACGCAGTATTTT. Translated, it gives CASRRSGSLSDTQYF.

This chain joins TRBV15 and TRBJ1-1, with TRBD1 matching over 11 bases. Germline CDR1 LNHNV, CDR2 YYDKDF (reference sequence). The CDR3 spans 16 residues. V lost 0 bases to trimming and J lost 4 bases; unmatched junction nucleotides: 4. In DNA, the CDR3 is TGTGCCACCAGCAGAGATCGGGGGACAGGGGGCACTGAAGCTTTCTTT. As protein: CATSRDRGTGGTEAFF.

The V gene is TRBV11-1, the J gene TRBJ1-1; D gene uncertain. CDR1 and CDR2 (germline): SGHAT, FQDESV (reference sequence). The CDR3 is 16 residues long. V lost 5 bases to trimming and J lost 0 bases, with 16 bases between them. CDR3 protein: CASSLYGWKMNTEAFF. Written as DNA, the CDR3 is TGTGCCAGCAGCCTATATGGATGGAAAATGAACACTGAAGCTTTCTTT.

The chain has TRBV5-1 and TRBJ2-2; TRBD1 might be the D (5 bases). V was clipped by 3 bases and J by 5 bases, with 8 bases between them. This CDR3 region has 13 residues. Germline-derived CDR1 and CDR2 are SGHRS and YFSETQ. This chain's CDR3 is CASSWTPTGELFF. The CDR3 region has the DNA TGCGCCAGCAGCTGGACACCTACCGGGGAGCTGTTTTTT.

The CDR3 reads CASSLRLAGNEQFF. In nucleotides, the CDR3 is TGCGCCAGCAGCTTAAGGCTAGCGGGCAATGAGCAGTTCTTC. This sequence joins TRBV4-1 and TRBJ2-1; 8 positions agree with TRBD2. The CDR3 has 14 amino acids. Germline CDR1 is MGHRA and CDR2 is YSYEKL. Trimming at V came to 5 bases and at J to 6 bases, leaving 6 bases not matched to a gene.

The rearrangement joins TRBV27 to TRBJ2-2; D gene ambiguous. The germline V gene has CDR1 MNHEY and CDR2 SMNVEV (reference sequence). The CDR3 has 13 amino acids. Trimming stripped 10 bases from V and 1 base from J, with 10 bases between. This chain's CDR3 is CATSDQNTGELFF. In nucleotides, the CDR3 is TGTGCCACCTCAGACCAGAACACCGGGGAGCTGTTTTTT.

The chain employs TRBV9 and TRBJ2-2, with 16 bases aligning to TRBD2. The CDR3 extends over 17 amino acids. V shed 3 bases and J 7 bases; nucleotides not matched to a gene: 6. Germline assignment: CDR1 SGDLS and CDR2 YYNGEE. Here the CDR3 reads CASSAGLAGGSGGELFF. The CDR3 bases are TGTGCCAGCAGCGCGGGACTAGCGGGAGGGAGTGGCGGGGAGCTGTTTTTT.

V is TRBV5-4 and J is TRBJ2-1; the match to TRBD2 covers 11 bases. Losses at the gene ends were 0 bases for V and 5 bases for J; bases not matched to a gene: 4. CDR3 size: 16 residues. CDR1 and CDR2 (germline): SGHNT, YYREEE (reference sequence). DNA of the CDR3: TGTGCCAGCAGCTTGGTTAGCGGGAGGGATAACAATGAGCAGTTCTTC. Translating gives CASSLVSGRDNNEQFF.

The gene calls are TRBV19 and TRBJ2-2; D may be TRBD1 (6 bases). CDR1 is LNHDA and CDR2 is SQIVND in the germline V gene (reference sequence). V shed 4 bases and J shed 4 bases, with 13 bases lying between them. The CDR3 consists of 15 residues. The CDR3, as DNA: TGTGCCAGTAGTAGGGCAGGGGTGGTCACCGGGGAGCTGTTTTTT. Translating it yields CASSRAGVVTGELFF.

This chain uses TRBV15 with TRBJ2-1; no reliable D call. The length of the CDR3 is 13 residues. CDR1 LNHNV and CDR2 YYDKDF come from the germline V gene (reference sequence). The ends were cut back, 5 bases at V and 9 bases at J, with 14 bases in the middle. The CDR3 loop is CATSGRSRAEQFF. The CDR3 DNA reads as TGTGCCACCAGCGGAAGGAGTAGAGCTGAGCAGTTCTTC.

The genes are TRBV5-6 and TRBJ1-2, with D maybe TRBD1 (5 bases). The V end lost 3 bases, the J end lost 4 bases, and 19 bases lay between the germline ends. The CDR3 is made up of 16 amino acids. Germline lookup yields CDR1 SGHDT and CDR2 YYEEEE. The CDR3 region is CASSSRDGLGPYGYTF. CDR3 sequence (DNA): TGTGCCAGCAGCTCACGGGACGGCTTAGGGCCCTATGGCTACACCTTC.